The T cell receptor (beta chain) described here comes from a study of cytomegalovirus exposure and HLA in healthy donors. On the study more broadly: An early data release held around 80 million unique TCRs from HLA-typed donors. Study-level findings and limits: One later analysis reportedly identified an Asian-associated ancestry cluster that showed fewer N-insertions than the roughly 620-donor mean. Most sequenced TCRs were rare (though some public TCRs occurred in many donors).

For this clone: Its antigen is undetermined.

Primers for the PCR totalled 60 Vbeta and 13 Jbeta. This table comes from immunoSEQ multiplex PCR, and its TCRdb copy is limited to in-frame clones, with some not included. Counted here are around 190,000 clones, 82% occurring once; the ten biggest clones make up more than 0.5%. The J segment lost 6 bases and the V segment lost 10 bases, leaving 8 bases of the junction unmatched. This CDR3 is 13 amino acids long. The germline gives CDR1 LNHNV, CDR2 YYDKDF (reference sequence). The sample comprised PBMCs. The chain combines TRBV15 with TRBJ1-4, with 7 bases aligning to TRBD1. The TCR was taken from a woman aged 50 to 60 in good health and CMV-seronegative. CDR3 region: CASKQGIDEKLFF. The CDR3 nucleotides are TGTGCCAGTAAACAGGGGATAGATGAAAAACTGTTTTTT.